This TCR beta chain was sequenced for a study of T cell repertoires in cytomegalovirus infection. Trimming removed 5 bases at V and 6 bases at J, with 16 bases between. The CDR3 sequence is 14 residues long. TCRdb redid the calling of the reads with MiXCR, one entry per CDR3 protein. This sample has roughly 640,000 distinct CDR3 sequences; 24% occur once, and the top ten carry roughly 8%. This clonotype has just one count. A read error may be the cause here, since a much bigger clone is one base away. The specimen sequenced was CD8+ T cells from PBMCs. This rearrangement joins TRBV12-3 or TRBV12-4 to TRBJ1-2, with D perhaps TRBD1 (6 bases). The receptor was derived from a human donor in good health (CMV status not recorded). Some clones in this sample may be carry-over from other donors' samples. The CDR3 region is CASSDRRLWDGYTF. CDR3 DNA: TGTGCCAGCAGTGACAGGCGGCTCTGGGATGGCTACACCTTC.